This T cell receptor (beta chain) emerged from a study of molecular identifiers for immune sequencing clone quantification. Study-level findings and limits: In naive cells, clones above 20 RNA copies held under 1% of molecules, whereas in effector cells they held over 99%.

The CDR3 totals 13 residues. V gave up 6 bases and J gave up 3 bases, with 14 bases separating them. The germline V gene has CDR1 DFQATT and CDR2 SNEGSKA (reference sequence). Naive CD8 libraries were made from about 21,000 to 970,000 sorted cells, and they used 10%, 30% or 50% RNA. This clonotype was counted many times. What it binds is unknown. As previously described, bulk TCR libraries were made using listed TCR primers. TCRdb re-called the PCR reads through MiXCR, storing one row per CDR3 protein. This table has approximately 670,000 distinct CDR3 sequences, just under 20% appearing once. Material for sequencing was naive CD8+ T cells from blood, with Jurkat cell RNA spiked in. Indicated subset: FACS-sorted CD8+CD4-CCR7+CD45RA+ naive T cells. This rearrangement joins TRBV20-1 to TRBJ1-1; the D is unclear. The TCR was taken from a human donor in good health. Some libraries in this study had Jurkat cell RNA spiked in. CDR3 sequence: CSANGPEYTEAFF. In nucleotides, the CDR3 is TGCAGTGCAAACGGACCCGAATACACTGAAGCTTTCTTT.